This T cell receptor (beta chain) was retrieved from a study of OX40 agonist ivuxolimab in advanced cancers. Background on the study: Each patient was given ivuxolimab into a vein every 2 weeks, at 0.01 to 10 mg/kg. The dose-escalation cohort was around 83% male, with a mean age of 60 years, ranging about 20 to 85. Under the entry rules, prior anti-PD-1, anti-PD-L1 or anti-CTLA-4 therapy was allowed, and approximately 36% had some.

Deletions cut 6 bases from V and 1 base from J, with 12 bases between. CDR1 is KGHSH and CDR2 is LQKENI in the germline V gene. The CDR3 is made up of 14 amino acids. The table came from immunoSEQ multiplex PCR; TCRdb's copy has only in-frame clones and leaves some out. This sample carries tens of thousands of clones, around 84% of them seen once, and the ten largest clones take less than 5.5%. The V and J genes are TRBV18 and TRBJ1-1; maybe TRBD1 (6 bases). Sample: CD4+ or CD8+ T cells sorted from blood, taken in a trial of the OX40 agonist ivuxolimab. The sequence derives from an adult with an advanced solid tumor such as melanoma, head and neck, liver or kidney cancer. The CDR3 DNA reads TGTGCCAGCTCGTCGGGGGGCCCGAACACTGAAGCTTTCTTT. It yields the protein CASSSGGPNTEAFF.